There are a few counts of the clone carrying this T cell receptor beta chain. The data derive from a study of blood T cell repertoires in COVID-19. At the level of the study: Samples representing acute and convalescent COVID-19 were sourced from the United States, Italy and Spain. Nucleic acid was either cDNA or gDNA, and it came from T cells, B-cell-depleted T cells, or PBMCs.

CDR1 SNHLY and CDR2 FYNNEI come from the germline V gene. CDR3 size: 16 residues. Trimming took 4 bases from V and 0 from J, leaving 15 bases between them. Authors' methods: Estimated nucleated cell counts came from reference gene primer amplification. Using immunoSEQ multiplex PCR, the repertoire was profiled, and TCRdb retains in-frame clones only, with some absent. For V, J and clone size, that table is used; D and trimming come from the DNA. The sample holds approximately 150,000 clones, 65% to 85% seen once. Sequenced sample: peripheral blood. The receptor's source is a man aged 50 or older with active or convalescent COVID-19. The chain links TRBV2 to TRBJ1-2; D call uncertain. Written as DNA, the CDR3 is TGTGCCAGCAGTGCGCCCGAGGGCAGGACTAACTATGGCTACACCTTC. Its translation is CASSAPEGRTNYGYTF.